This T cell receptor beta chain was captured by sequencing in a study of monozygotic twins with cystic fibrosis. Study-level results: Monozygotic CF twins shared more identical nucleotide clonotypes than unrelated patients.

Comments on this clone: What it binds is unknown.

Per the germline V gene, CDR1 is MNHEY and CDR2 is SMNVEV (reference sequence). The CDR3 length is 14 residues. V was trimmed by 2 bases and J by 5 bases, leaving 13 bases between them. Profiling relied on immunoSEQ multiplex PCR, and the TCRdb table lists in-frame clones only, not all of them. The sample contains 34,000 or so clones, 75% to 95% of which appear only once. The sequencing input was blood. This clonotype originated in a boy aged 2 to 9 with cystic fibrosis. The chain is built from TRBV27 and TRBJ2-7; D ambiguous. CDR3 in DNA: TGTGCCAGCAGTTTAGGGAAAGGCGGACACGAGCAGTACTTC. It yields the protein CASSLGKGGHEQYF.